This T cell receptor (beta chain) was sequenced in a study of shared clonotypes between healthy human individuals. Study background: Researchers assigned three CD4 naive, three CD4 memory, two CD8 naive and one CD8 memory plate to each donor.

This table comes from immunoSEQ multiplex PCR, and its TCRdb copy is limited to in-frame clones, with some not included. The profile shows about 700,000 clones, 74% of them singletons. Trimming cost V 10 bases and J 2 bases, with 17 bases left between them. The germline V gene encodes CDR1 MDHEN and CDR2 SYDVKM. This CDR3 contains 14 residues. The chain links TRBV28 to TRBJ1-2, with D possibly being TRBD1 (6 bases). This TCR came from a woman aged 30 to 39 in good health. Input material: memory CD4+ T cells sorted from blood. Subset in this sample: CD45RA-negative fraction. The CDR3 DNA sequence: TGTGCCACCAAAACCTGGACAGAGAACTATGGCTACACCTTC. This codes for CATKTWTENYGYTF.